This TCR beta chain was captured by sequencing in a study of T-cell reconstitution after alpha-beta-depleted transplantation in children. Study-wide results and caveats: At day 60, the high TCRbeta diversity found in some patients originated from recipient T cells and thymic progenitors that had survived. Several hundred expanded graft clones reportedly were the source of alpha-beta T cells about two months after transplant. After one year, T-cell counts and TCRbeta diversity mostly came from new T cells.

This sample's TCRbeta library carried unique molecular identifier barcodes. MiXCR, run by TCRdb on the PCR reads, gives a single entry per CDR3 protein. This table holds around 31,000 distinct CDR3 sequences, approximately 6.5% found once. The ends were cut back, 7 bases at V and 0 bases at J, with 2 bases in the middle. The CDR3 is 10 residues long. The germline V gene encodes CDR1 SQVTM and CDR2 ANQGSEA. This clonotype showed up many times. Its specificity is unknown. The source is a child younger than two who had a stem cell transplant for acute myeloid leukemia, so the T cells may come from the graft donor. The chain joins TRBV29-1 to TRBJ2-3; D remains unclear. The sample was peripheral blood, taken 60 days after TCRalphabeta/CD19-depleted stem cell transplant. The CDR3 DNA reads TGCAGCGGGAGCACAGATACGCAGTATTTT. Translating it yields CSGSTDTQYF.